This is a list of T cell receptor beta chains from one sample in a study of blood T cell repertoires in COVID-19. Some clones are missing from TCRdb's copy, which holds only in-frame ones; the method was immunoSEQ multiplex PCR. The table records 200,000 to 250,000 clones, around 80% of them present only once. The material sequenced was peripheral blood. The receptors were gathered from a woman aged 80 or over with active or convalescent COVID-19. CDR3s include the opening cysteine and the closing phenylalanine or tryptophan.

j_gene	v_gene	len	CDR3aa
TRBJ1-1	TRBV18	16	CASSPYTGEGGTEAFF
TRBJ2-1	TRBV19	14	CATNPGTGVNEQFF
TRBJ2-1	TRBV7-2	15	CASSPQTSGRVGQFF
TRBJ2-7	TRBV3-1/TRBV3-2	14	CASSPGQGINEQYF
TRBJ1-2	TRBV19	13	CASDPGQGKSYTF
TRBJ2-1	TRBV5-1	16	CASSLAASGLYNEQFF
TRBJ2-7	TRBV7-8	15	CASSLSSGNSYEQYF
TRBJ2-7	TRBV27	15	CASSLRQGISYEQYF
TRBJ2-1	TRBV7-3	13	CASSLRGYNEQFF
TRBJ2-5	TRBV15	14	CATSRDRVSETQYF
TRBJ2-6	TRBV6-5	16	CASSYMSYSGANVLTF
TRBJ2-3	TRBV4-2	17	CASSPATPSGSAETQYF
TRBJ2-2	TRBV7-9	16	CASRPPSGRPTGELFF
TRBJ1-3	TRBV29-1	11	CSVESGNTIYF
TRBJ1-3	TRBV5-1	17	CASSLGTGGPSGNTIYF
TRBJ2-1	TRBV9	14	CASSPAAAYNEQFF
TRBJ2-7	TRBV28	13	CASSQIGAYEQYF
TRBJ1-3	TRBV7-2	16	CASSLASAGAGNTIYF
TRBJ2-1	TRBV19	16	CASSPRLAGGVNEQFF
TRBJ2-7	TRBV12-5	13	CASGPTASYEQYF
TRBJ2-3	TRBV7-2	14	CASSFGQGADTQYF
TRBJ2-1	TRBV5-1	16	CASSQTSGSSYNEQFF
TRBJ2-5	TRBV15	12	CATSRRRETQYF
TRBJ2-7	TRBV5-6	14	CASSLRGGSYEQYF
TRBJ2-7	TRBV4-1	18	CASSQDLFGVAGVYEQYF
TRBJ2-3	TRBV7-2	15	CASSLGDRGLVTQYF
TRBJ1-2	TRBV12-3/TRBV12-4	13	CASSLSRGHGYTF
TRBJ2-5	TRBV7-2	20	CASSLAVASGGAGRQETQYF
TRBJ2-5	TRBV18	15	CASSPTGGGSETQYF
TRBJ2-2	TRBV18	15	CASSPTWGRTGELFF
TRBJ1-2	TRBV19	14	CAASDLGQGALGTF
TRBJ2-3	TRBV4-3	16	CASSQGPGQLTDTQYF
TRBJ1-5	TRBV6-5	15	CASRTAGAQGQPQHF
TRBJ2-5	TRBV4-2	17	CASSPGTSGRGMETQYF
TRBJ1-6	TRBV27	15	CASSLTGQYNSPLHF
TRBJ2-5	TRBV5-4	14	CASSLSSGVETQYF
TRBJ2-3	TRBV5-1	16	CASSPRTSGGADTQYF
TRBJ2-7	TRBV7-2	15	CASSPRPDSTYEQYF
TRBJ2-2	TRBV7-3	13	CASSPDTTGELFF
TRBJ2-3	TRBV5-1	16	CASSSGLGGNTDTQYF
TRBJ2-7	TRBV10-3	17	CAISDQDTSISSYEQYF
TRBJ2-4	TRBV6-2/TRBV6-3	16	CASSSAGGAAKNIQYF
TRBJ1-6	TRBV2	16	CASSEVGGSYNSPLHF
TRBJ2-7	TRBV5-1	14	CASSLDGAQGVRYF
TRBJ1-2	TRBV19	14	CASSLRGYSDGYTF
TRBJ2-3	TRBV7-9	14	CASLRAGSTDTQYF
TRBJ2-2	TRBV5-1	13	CASSLAETGELFF
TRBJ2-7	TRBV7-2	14	CASSLVGEGYEQYF
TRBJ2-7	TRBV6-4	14	CASSARTGGGEQYF
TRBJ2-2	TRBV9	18	CASSVVASGGTNTGELFF
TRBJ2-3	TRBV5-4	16	CASSSPASRSTDTQYF
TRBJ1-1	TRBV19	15	CASRRNGGANTEAFF
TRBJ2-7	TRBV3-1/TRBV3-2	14	CASGAGPSSYEQYF
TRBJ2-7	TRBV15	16	CATSSRRSGQIYEQYF
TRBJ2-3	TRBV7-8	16	CASSLEGLRAGDTQYF